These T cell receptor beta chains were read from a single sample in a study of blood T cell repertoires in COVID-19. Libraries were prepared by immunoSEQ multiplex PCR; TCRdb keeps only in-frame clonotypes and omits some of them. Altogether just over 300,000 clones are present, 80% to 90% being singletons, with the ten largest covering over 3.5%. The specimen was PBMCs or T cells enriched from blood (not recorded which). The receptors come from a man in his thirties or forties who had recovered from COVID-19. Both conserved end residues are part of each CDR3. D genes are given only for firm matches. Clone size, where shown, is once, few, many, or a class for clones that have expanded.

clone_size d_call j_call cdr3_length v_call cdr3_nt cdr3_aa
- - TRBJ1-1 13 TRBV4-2 TGTGCCAGCAGCCTCTTCCGGGGGGTTGAAGCTTTCTTT CASSLFRGVEAFF
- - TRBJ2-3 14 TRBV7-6 TGTGCCAGCAGCTTAAACGCGGGGACAGATACGCAGTATTTT CASSLNAGTDTQYF
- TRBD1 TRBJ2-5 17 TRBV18 TGTGCCAGCTCACCAAAATCCGGGACAGTAGTCCAAGAGACCCAGTACTTC CASSPKSGTVVQETQYF
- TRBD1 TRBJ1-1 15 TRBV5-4 TGTGCCAGCAGCTCGGGACAGGCGGGGAGCACTGAAGCTTTCTTT CASSSGQAGSTEAFF
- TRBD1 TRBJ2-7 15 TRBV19 TGTGCCAGTAGGAGCGGACAGGGCTCTCTCCGCGAGCAGTACTTC CASRSGQGSLREQYF
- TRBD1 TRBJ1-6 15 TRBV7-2 TGTGCCAGCAGCTTGGGGACAGGGCGGAATTCACCCCTCCACTTT CASSLGTGRNSPLHF
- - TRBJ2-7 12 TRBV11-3 TGTGCCAGCAGCCGAAGCCCCTACGAGCAGTACTTC CASSRSPYEQYF
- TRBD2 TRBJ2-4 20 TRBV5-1 TGCGCCAGCAGCAACACGCTCTCTAGCGGGGGGGCCGGGCGGGAAAACATTCAGTACTTC CASSNTLSSGGAGRENIQYF
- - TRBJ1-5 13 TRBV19 TGTGCCAGTAGTATATCGGGAGATCAGCCCCAGCATTTT CASSISGDQPQHF
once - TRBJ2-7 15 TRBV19 TGTGCCAGTAGTTTGAGCCCCGCGTATCCCTACGAGCAGTACTTC CASSLSPAYPYEQYF
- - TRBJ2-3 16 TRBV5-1 TGCGCCAGCAGCCCTAGACTAGTACGAGGCACAGATACGCAGTATTTT CASSPRLVRGTDTQYF
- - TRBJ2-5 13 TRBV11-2 TGTGCCAGCAGCTCAGGGGCTGTAGAGACCCAGTACTTC CASSSGAVETQYF
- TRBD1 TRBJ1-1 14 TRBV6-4 TGTGCCAGCAGTGACGGGGGCAGGGGGCGGAAAGCTTTCTTT CASSDGGRGRKAFF
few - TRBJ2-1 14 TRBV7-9 TGTGCCAGCAGCTTACCCCGGAGTCCTGCTGAGCAGTTCTTC CASSLPRSPAEQFF
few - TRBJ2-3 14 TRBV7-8 TGTGCCAGCAGCTTATCTTCGGGCACAGATACGCAGTATTTT CASSLSSGTDTQYF
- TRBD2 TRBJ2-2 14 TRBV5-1 TGCGCCAGCAGCCGGGGACTAGCGGGAGGGGAGCTGTTTTTT CASSRGLAGGELFF
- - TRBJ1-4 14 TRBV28 TGTGCCAGCAAGGTCGCGGGATCTAATGAAAAACTGTTTTTT CASKVAGSNEKLFF
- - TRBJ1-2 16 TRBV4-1 TGCGCCAGCAGCCAAGATTGGGCCACAACCTCATATGGCTACACCTTC CASSQDWATTSYGYTF
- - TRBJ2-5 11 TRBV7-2 TGTGCCAGCAGCTTAGGCGGGACCCAGTACTTC CASSLGGTQYF
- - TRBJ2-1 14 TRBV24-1 TGTGCCACCAGTGAACCCGGGAACTACAATGAGCAGTTCTTC CATSEPGNYNEQFF
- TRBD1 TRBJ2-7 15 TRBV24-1 TGTGCCACCAGTGATTACCGGACAGGGCTGAACGAGCAGTACTTC CATSDYRTGLNEQYF
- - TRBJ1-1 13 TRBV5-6 TGTGCCAGCAGCGTCAGGGGTCGGACTGAAGCTTTCTTT CASSVRGRTEAFF
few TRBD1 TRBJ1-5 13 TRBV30 TGTGCCTGGAGTGGACAGGGGGGCCAGCCCCAGCATTTT CAWSGQGGQPQHF
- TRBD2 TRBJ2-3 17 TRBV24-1 TGTGCCACCAGTTCCGCTAGCGGGAGGACTAGCACAGATACGCAGTATTTT CATSSASGRTSTDTQYF
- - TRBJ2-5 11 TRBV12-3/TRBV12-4 TGTGCCAGCAGTCTTGAAGAGACCCAGTACTTC CASSLEETQYF
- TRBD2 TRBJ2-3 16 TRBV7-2 TGTGCCAGCAGCTTAGGCGGGGGTACCGCGAGGAATACGCAGTATTTT CASSLGGGTARNTQYF
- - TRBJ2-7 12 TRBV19 TGTGCCAGTAGTATGGAGGGAAACGAGCAGTACTTC CASSMEGNEQYF
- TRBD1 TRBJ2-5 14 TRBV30 TGTGCCTGGAGTACAGGGGTCGGTCAAGAGACCCAGTACTTC CAWSTGVGQETQYF
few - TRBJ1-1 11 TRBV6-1 TGTGCCAGCAGTGAAAGGCGGGAAGCTTTCTTT CASSERREAFF
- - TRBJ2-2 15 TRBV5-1 TGCGCCAGCAGCCCCCCCCAACAGAACACCGGGGAGCTGTTTTTT CASSPPQQNTGELFF
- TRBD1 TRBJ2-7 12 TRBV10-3 TGTGCCATCAGCCGACAGGGCTACGAGCAGTACTTC CAISRQGYEQYF
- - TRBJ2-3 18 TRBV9 TGTGCCAGCAGCGTGGGGACTGGACCCCCCCCTTTCACAGATACGCAGTATTTT CASSVGTGPPPFTDTQYF
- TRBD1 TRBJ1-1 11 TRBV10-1 TGCGCCAGCAGTGGAGGGGGCTCAACTTTCTTT CASSGGGSTFF
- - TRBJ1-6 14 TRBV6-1 TGTGCCAGCAGTGAAGGCGGGGGGAATTCACCCCTCCACTTT CASSEGGGNSPLHF
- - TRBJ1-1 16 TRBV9 TGTGCCAGCAGCGTAAACAGGGAATACCTTCACACTGAAGCTTTCTTT CASSVNREYLHTEAFF
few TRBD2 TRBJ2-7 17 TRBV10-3 TGTGCCATCAGTGCCCTCGGATCGGGACTAACCTCCTACGAGCAGTACTTC CAISALGSGLTSYEQYF
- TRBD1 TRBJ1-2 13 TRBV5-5 TGTGCCAGCAGCTTCGACAGGGCCTATGGCTACACCTTC CASSFDRAYGYTF
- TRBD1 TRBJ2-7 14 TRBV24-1 TGTGCCACCAGTGACCCAGGACAGGGCCACGAGCAGTACTTC CATSDPGQGHEQYF
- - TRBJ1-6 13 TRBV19 TGTGCCAGTAGTATAGATATAAATTCACCCCTCCACTTT CASSIDINSPLHF
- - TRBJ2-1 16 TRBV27 TGTGCCAGCAGGCCCGACTCGATTAGCTCCTACAATGAGCAGTTCTTC CASRPDSISSYNEQFF
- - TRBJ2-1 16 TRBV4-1 TGCGCCAGCAGCCAAGATCTGCCAGGGGACTACAATGAGCAGTTCTTC CASSQDLPGDYNEQFF
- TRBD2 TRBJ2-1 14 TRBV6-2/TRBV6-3 TGTGCCAGCAGTTACGGGCCCGGACTAGTTGAGCAGTTCTTC CASSYGPGLVEQFF
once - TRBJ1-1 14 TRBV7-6 TGTGCCAGCAGCTTAGGAAGGGGGAACACTGAAGCTTTCTTT CASSLGRGNTEAFF
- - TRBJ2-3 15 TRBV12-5 TGTGCTAGTGGTTTGGTAGGGGCAGGCACAGATACGCAGTATTTT CASGLVGAGTDTQYF
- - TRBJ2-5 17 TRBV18 TGTGCCAGCTCACCACCCCCCCCGGCTAGCAGTGACGAGACCCAGTACTTC CASSPPPPASSDETQYF